This T cell receptor (beta chain) comes out of a study of shared clonotypes between healthy human individuals. The naive CD8 subset, CD45RO-negative cells positively selected for CCR7, excluded terminally differentiated effector memory CD45RA+ cells. Germline CDR1 and CDR2: SGDLS and YYNGEE. V gave up 3 bases and J gave up 0 bases; unmatched junction bases: 6. The length of the CDR3 is 16 residues. Each PCR replicate from the sorted subsets contained about 210 ng DNA, which is some 31,000 T cell genomes. The protocol was immunoSEQ multiplex PCR, while the TCRdb copy is restricted to in-frame clones and leaves out a portion. Here the sample spans hundreds of thousands of clones, 92% being singletons.

The origin of this receptor is a man younger than 45 in good health. Sequenced: naive CD8+ T cells sorted from blood. The chain employs TRBV9 and TRBJ2-3; TRBD2 agrees at 8 bases. CDR3 region: CASSDPSSGSTDTQYF. The DNA of the CDR3 is TGTGCCAGCAGCGACCCGTCTAGCGGGAGCACAGATACGCAGTATTTT.